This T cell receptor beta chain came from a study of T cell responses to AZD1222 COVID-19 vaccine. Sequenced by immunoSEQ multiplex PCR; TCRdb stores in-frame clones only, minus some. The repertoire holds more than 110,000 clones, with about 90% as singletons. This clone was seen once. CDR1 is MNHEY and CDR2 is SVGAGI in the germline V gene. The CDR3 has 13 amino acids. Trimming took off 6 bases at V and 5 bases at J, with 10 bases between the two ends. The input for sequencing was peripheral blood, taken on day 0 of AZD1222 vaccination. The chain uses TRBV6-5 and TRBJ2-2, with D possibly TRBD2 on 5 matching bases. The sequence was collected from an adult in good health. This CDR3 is CASSRGLTGELFF. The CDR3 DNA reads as TGTGCCAGCAGCAGAGGACTTACCGGGGAGCTGTTTTTT.